This T cell receptor (beta chain) emerged from a study of Graves' ophthalmopathy and Graves' hyperthyroidism. The CDR3 runs 16 residues. V was trimmed by 6 bases and J by 3 bases, leaving 18 bases between them. CDR1 and CDR2 from the germline V gene are MNHNS and SASEGT. TCR beta CDR3 amplification used RNA transcripts. The library came from an HTBI-primed first-round RT-PCR and a second-round multiplex PCR. TCRdb used MiXCR to reprocess the multiplex PCR reads, holding one entry per CDR3 protein. This repertoire shows more than 150,000 distinct CDR3 sequences, less than 45% found once; its top ten account for roughly 5.8%.

V usage is TRBV6-1 and J usage is TRBJ1-3; possible D gene TRBD1, 6 bases. Material for sequencing was peripheral blood. The source is a woman aged 40 to 55 with Graves' ophthalmopathy. CDR3 DNA sequence: TGTGCCAGCAGCCGAATAGGGGGAACGGGTGGAAACACCATATATTTT. Translated: CASSRIGGTGGNTIYF.